This TCR beta chain was retrieved from a study of vaccination effects on CD4 cells after COVID-19. Regarding the study as a whole: Early post-infection timepoints were missing from the study, which also had few convalescent patients. Among infection- and vaccine-induced clones, marked clonal contraction occurred late after vaccination.

Expansion of antigen-specific CD4+ T cells with viral peptide pools was carried out by the ViraFEST assay before sequencing. At the end of more than 8 days of culture, CD4+ T cells were isolated. The vaccine given was either BNT162b2 or mRNA-1273, in two doses. Negative nucleocapsid antibody tests before and after vaccination confirmed no previous SARS-CoV-2 infection. Note on this clone: Antigen specificity is unknown.

Germline V gene sequence: CDR1 SGDLS, CDR2 YYNGEE. The junction had 7 bases not matched to a gene; V was cut back by 4 bases and J by 4 bases. This CDR3 spans 16 amino acids. Libraries were prepared by immunoSEQ multiplex PCR; TCRdb keeps only in-frame clonotypes and omits some of them. The sample lists around 30,000 clones, roughly 80% occurring once. This clonotype was sampled from a human donor who received a COVID-19 vaccine. Some clones in this sample may be carry-over from other donors' samples. The sequencing here drew on CD4+ T cells from PBMCs cultured with SARS-CoV-2 spike peptides, taken after COVID-19 vaccination. The rearrangement links TRBV9 to TRBJ2-2, with 10 bases aligning to TRBD2. In nucleotides, the CDR3 is TGTGCCAGCAGCATCCGGAGCGGGGGGGCCACCGGGGAGCTGTTTTTT. It specifies CASSIRSGGATGELFF.